This entry lists 23 T cell receptor beta chains sequenced from one sample in a study of blood T cells in healthy people across ages. A second PCR of about 6 to 11 cycles used a sample-barcoded 5' primer and a J-beta primer mix. One entry per CDR3 protein, called by TCRdb with MiXCR from the 5' RACE reads. The sample includes roughly 700,000 distinct CDR3 sequences, 49% of them seen just once. Sequencing input: blood. The origin of the receptors is a woman aged 55-69 years in good health.

The sample holds a few counts of this clonotype. This chain connects TRBV2 to TRBJ2-2; D ambiguous. V was clipped by 3 bases and J by 6 bases, with 8 bases between them. The CDR3 loop spans 13 amino acids. The germline V gene encodes CDR1 SNHLY and CDR2 FYNNEI. The CDR3 coding sequence is TGTGCCAGCAGTGATGAGACCGCCGGGGAGCTGTTTTTT. The encoded protein is CASSDETAGELFF. Using reference TRBV2 and TRBJ2-2 for the parts outside the CDR3, the full variable domain is EPEVTQTPSHQVTQMGQEVILRCVPISNHLYFYWYRQILGQKVEFLVSFYNNEISEKSEIFDDQFSVERPDGSNFTLKIRSTKLEDSAMYFCASSDETAGELFFGEGSRLTVL.

With respect to this clonotype: Sequence at one end of the junction differs from germline and may be a read error. The rearrangement joins TRBV7-2 to TRBJ2-4, with TRBD1 matching 7 bases. The DNA end is a closer match to TRBJ2-7, so the J assignment may be wrong. CDR3 length: 12 amino acids. The V gene's germline CDR1 is SGHTA and CDR2 FQGNSA. The CDR3 nucleotides read TGTGCCAGCAGATTAGACAGGGACGAGCAGTACTTC. Its translation: CASRLDRDEQYF.

This clonotype is a singleton in its sample. The chain combines TRBV29-1 with TRBJ2-7; TRBD2 might be the D (5 bases). CDR3 length: 14 residues. Germline lookup yields CDR1 SQVTM and CDR2 ANQGSEA. The V end was cut by 1 base, the J end by 7 bases, with 17 bases between. DNA of the CDR3: TGCAGCGTTGAAGCAGAACTAGTCTACAATGAGCAGTACTTC. It codes for CSVEAELVYNEQYF.

V usage is TRBV4-3 and J usage is TRBJ1-2; 9 bases fit TRBD1. The CDR3 length is 16 residues. V lost 1 base and J lost 7; bases outside the gene matches: 10. CDR1 LGHNA and CDR2 YSLEER come from the germline V gene. The CDR3 coding sequence is TGCGCCAGCAGCCAAGTAACCGGGACAGGGTTTGGTGGCTACACCTTC. It yields the protein CASSQVTGTGFGGYTF.

There are a few counts of this clonotype. DNA of the CDR3: TGTGCCAGCAGTTCCCAACAGGGGGCAAGTGGGGCCAACGTCCTGACTTTC. Its translation: CASSSQQGASGANVLTF. This chain joins TRBV28 and TRBJ2-6, with 9 bases aligning to TRBD1. This CDR3 spans 17 amino acids. V trimming: 4 bases; J trimming: 3 bases; junction bases outside the gene matches: 7. From germline, CDR1 is MDHEN and CDR2 SYDVKM.

CDR3 protein: CASSPDRGLDYTF. The CDR3 DNA follows: TGTGCCAGCAGCCCAGACAGGGGGCTCGACTACACCTTC. The chain has TRBV4-2 and TRBJ1-2, with 10 bases identical to TRBD1. Germline CDR1 is LGHNA and CDR2 is YNFKEQ. After removal of 4 bases from V and 10 bases from J, the junction contained 6 bases not matched to a gene. The CDR3 sequence is 13 residues long.

The chain has TRBV20-1 and TRBJ2-1, with D possibly matching TRBD1 (6 bases). Germline V gene sequence: CDR1 DFQATT, CDR2 SNEGSKA (reference sequence). The CDR3 runs 15 residues. Deletions cut 1 base from V and 9 bases from J, with 19 bases between. The chain's CDR3 is CSARVMSGVNSEQFF. CDR3 nucleotides: TGCAGTGCTAGAGTAATGTCAGGGGTAAACAGTGAGCAGTTCTTC.

V usage is TRBV12-3 or TRBV12-4 and J usage is TRBJ2-1; TRBD2 is a possible D gene (5 bases). The CDR3 is 12 residues long. Trimming left V 4 bases short and J 12 bases short, with 13 bases between. The CDR3 DNA reads as TGTGCCAGCAGTTCCCTTAGCGTCGTGCAGTTCTTC. It specifies CASSSLSVVQFF.

This clonotype was found many times. The chain joins TRBV18 to TRBJ2-1, with 7 bases aligning to TRBD1. With 1 base clipped from V and 7 bases from J, the junction kept 4 bases outside the gene matches. The CDR3 extends over 14 amino acids. Germline V gene lookup returns CDR1 KGHSH and CDR2 LQKENI. CDR3 nucleotides: TGTGCCAGCTCACCACGAGAACAGGGGAATGAGCAGTTCTTC. Its translation is CASSPREQGNEQFF.

There are a few counts of this clonotype. The DNA is omitted, as the CDR3 cannot be located on it reliably, and the CDR3 follows TCRdb's listing. The chain couples TRBV6-6 to TRBJ1-2; the table's D gene call, TRBD1, was not cross checked with the DNA. The CDR3 has 15 amino acids, counting both end residues. Germline V gene data show CDR1 as MNHNY and CDR2 as SVGAGI (reference sequence). CDR3: CASSSSKDRGGGYTF.

The chain is built from TRBV2 and TRBJ2-1; 15 bases are shared with TRBD2. CDR1 is SNHLY, CDR2 FYNNEI, per germline. CDR3 size: 15 residues. Trimming took 6 bases from V and 3 from J; bases not matched to a gene: 0. CDR3 nucleotides: TGTGCCAGCAGGGGACTAGCGGGGGGCTACAATGAGCAGTTCTTC. Its translation is CASRGLAGGYNEQFF.

This clonotype was detected many times. The J gene is TRBJ2-4, the V gene TRBV29-1; the D call may be TRBD1 or TRBD2 (6 bases each). V lost 6 bases and J lost 1, with 7 bases in between. The CDR3 length is 12 residues. Looked up from germline, CDR1 is SQVTM and CDR2 is ANQGSEA. The CDR3 sequence: CSVGGAKNIQYF. The CDR3 DNA sequence: TGCAGCGTAGGGGGGGCCAAAAACATTCAGTACTTC.

This clonotype has only a few counts. This sequence joins TRBV18 and TRBJ2-1; 12 bases fit TRBD2. The CDR3 length is 18 residues. Germline trimming cut 4 bases from V and 7 bases from J; bases unmatched to any gene: 14. In germline, CDR1 is KGHSH, CDR2 LQKENI. The CDR3 DNA sequence: TGTGCCAGCTCACTAAGAAGTCTAGCGGGAGGGCTTTTAAATGAGCAGTTCTTC. Protein product: CASSLRSLAGGLLNEQFF.

This chain links TRBV27 with TRBJ1-2; 9 bases line up with TRBD1. Germline CDR1 reads MNHEY; CDR2 reads SMNVEV (reference sequence). CDR3 length equals 17 residues. J gave up 1 base and V 6 bases, and 12 bases lay outside the gene matches. The CDR3 loop reads CASRPGGQGANNYGYTF. CDR3 coding DNA: TGTGCCAGCAGGCCGGGGGGACAGGGCGCTAATAACTATGGCTACACCTTC.

Points on this clonotype: The germline gene is not matched at one end of the junction; a read error may be the cause. The V gene is TRBV28, the J gene TRBJ2-1; no clear D. Germline values: CDR1 MDHEN, CDR2 SYDVKM. The CDR3 runs to 13 residues. The CDR3 DNA reads TGTGCCAACAGTTTATCCTCATACAATGAGCAGTTCTTC. Translation: CANSLSSYNEQFF.

A few counts support this clonotype. J is TRBJ1-4 and V is TRBV27, with D perhaps matching TRBD1 (6 bases). This CDR3 contains 14 residues. V dropped 6 bases and J dropped 8 bases, with 16 bases sitting between them. Germline loops: CDR1 MNHEY, CDR2 SMNVEV (reference sequence). For the CDR3, the DNA is TGTGCCAGCAGGCAATACGGAGGGGGAGAAAAACTGTTTTTT. It translates to CASRQYGGGEKLFF. Combining the CDR3 with reference TRBV27 and TRBJ1-4 gives the whole variable domain EAQVTQNPRYLITVTGKKLTVTCSQNMNHEYMSWYRQDPGLGLRQIYYSMNVEVTDKGDVPEGYKVSRKEKRNFPLILESPSPNQTSLYFCASRQYGGGEKLFFGSGTQLSVL.

This clonotype was recorded a few times. This chain links TRBV14 with TRBJ1-6; D remains unclear. With 1 base removed from V and 10 bases from J, the gap between germline ends came to 14 bases. The CDR3 runs to 15 residues. Germline loops: CDR1 SGHDN, CDR2 FVKESK. The CDR3 region is CASSQGPYLPSPLHF. DNA of the CDR3: TGTGCCAGCAGCCAAGGTCCATACTTGCCATCACCCCTCCACTTT.

CDR3 bases: TGTGCCAGCAGTTGGTCCCGGGACAGGACGCTTTTCGAGCAGTACTTC. Protein sequence: CASSWSRDRTLFEQYF. The chain links TRBV28 to TRBJ2-7; 8 nucleotides agree with TRBD1. This CDR3 region has 16 residues. Germline-derived CDR1 and CDR2 are MDHEN and SYDVKM. The V gene end was trimmed by 4 bases and the J gene end by 6 bases; junction bases not matched to a gene: 14.

There are many counts of this clonotype. The chain joins TRBV20-1 to TRBJ2-5; D is uncertain. The V and J ends lost 5 bases and 5 bases respectively, with 12 bases between them. The germline V gene encodes CDR1 DFQATT and CDR2 SNEGSKA (reference sequence). The CDR3 covers 12 residues. CDR3: CSADWDEETQYF. In DNA form, the CDR3 reads TGCAGTGCTGACTGGGATGAGGAGACCCAGTACTTC.

In its sample, this clonotype was seen a few times. This may be a read error, as it is one base from a much larger clone. The gene calls are TRBV28 and TRBJ2-5; TRBD2 matches 7 bases. V lost 6 bases to trimming and J lost 5 bases; unmatched junction nucleotides: 3. From germline, CDR1 is MDHEN and CDR2 SYDVKM. The CDR3 is 12 amino acids. DNA of the CDR3: TGTGCCAGCAGGCCGCGGGGGGAGACCCAGTACTTC. Translated: CASRPRGETQYF.

This CDR3 is CSAWDSPDTQYF. CDR3 sequence (DNA): TGCAGTGCTTGGGACTCCCCGGATACGCAGTATTTT. The gene calls are TRBV20-1 and TRBJ2-3; TRBD2 might be the D (6 bases). The V end was cut by 5 bases, the J end by 6 bases, with 12 bases between. This CDR3 is 12 amino acids long. Germline values: CDR1 DFQATT, CDR2 SNEGSKA (reference sequence).

This clonotype has a count of ten or more. This chain joins TRBV29-1 and TRBJ1-2, with TRBD1 matching 8 bases. V was clipped by 7 bases and J by 4 bases; unmatched bases: 11. There are 14 residues in the CDR3. Germline CDR1 is SQVTM and CDR2 is ANQGSEA. The DNA of the CDR3 is TGCAGCGCGGTGACAGGGGCCCAACCCTATGGCTACACCTTC. This sequence encodes CSAVTGAQPYGYTF.

This chain joins TRBV6-1 and TRBJ2-7, with D perhaps TRBD2 (5 bases). The V end was cut by 3 bases, the J end by 7 bases, with 10 bases between. Germline V lookup: CDR1 MNHNS, CDR2 SASEGT. CDR3 size: 12 residues. Here the CDR3 DNA reads TGTGCCAGCAGTGACCCCTGGGAGGAGCAGTACTTC. It encodes CASSDPWEEQYF.